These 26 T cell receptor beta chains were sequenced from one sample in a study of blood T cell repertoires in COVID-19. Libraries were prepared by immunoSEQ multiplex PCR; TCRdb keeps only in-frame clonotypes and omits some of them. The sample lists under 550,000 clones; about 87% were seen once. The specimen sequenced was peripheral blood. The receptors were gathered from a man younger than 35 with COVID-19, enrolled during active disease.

DNA of the CDR3: TGTGCCAGCAGCTTGGATTTGGGCTCCGGGGAGCTGTTTTTT. Amino acid sequence: CASSLDLGSGELFF. The chain links TRBV5-4 to TRBJ2-2; D gene uncertain. The CDR3 extends over 14 amino acids. Germline CDR1 is SGHNT and CDR2 is YYREEE (reference sequence). V was trimmed by 0 bases and J by 6 bases, leaving 9 bases between them.

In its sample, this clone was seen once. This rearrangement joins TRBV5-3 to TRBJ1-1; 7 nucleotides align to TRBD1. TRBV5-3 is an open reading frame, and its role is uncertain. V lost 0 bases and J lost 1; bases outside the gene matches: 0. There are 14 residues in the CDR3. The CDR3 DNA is TGTGCCAGAAGCTTGGGGACAGGGAACACTGAAGCTTTCTTT. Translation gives CARSLGTGNTEAFF.

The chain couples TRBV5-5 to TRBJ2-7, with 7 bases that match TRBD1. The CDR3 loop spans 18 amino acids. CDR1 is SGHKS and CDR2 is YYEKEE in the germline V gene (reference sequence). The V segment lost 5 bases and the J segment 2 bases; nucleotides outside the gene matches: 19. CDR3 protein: CASSRTGVVFPFPYEQYF. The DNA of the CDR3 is TGTGCCAGCAGTCGTACAGGGGTGGTTTTTCCCTTTCCCTACGAGCAGTACTTC.

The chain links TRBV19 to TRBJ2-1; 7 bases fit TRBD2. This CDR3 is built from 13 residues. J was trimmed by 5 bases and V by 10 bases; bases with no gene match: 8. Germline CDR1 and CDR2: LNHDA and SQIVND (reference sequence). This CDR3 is CAISGSRHNEQFF. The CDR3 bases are TGTGCCATTAGCGGGTCCCGTCACAATGAGCAGTTCTTC.

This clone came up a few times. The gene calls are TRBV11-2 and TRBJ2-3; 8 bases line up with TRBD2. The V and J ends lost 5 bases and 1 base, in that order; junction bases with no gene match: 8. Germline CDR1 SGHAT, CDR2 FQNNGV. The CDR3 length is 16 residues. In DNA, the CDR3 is TGTGCCAGCAGCGCGTACGGGGGGGCCGGCACAGATACGCAGTATTTT. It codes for CASSAYGGAGTDTQYF.

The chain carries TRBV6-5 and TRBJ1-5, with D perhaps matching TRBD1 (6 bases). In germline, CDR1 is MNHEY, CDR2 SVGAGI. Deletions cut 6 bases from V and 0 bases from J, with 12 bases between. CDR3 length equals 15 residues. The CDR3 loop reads CASSRTVYSNQPQHF. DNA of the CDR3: TGTGCCAGCAGCCGGACAGTTTATAGCAATCAGCCCCAGCATTTT.

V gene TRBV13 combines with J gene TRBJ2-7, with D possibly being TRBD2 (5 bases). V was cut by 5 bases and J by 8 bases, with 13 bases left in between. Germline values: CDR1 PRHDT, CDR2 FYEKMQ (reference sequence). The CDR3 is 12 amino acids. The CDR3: CASSRDRQQQYF. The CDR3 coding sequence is TGTGCCAGCAGCCGGGATCGCCAGCAGCAGTACTTC.

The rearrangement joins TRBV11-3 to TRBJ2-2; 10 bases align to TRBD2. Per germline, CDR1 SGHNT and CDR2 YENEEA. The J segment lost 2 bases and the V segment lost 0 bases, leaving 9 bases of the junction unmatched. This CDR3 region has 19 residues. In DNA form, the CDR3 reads TGTGCCAGCAGCTTAGATTTGTGGCTAGCGGGGGCAAACACCGGGGAGCTGTTTTTT. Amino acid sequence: CASSLDLWLAGANTGELFF.

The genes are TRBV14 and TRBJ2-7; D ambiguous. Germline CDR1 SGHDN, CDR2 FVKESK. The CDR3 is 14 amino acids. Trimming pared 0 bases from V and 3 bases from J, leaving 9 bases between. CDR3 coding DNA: TGTGCCAGCAGCCAAGATTCGCGGATCTACGAGCAGTACTTC. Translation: CASSQDSRIYEQYF.

CDR3 sequence reads: CASTEGHQPQHF. Here the CDR3 DNA reads TGTGCCAGTACGGAGGGGCATCAGCCCCAGCATTTT. The rearrangement uses TRBV19 and TRBJ1-5; tentatively, D is TRBD1 (5 bases). CDR3 length equals 12 residues. V lost 7 bases to trimming and J lost 5 bases, with 9 bases between them. Germline CDR1 and CDR2: LNHDA and SQIVND (reference sequence).

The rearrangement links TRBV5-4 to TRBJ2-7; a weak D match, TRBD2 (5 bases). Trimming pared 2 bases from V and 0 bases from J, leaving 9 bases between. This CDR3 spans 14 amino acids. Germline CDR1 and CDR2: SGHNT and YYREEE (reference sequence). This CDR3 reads CASSFSETSYEQYF. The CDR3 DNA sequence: TGTGCCAGCAGCTTTAGCGAAACCTCCTACGAGCAGTACTTC.

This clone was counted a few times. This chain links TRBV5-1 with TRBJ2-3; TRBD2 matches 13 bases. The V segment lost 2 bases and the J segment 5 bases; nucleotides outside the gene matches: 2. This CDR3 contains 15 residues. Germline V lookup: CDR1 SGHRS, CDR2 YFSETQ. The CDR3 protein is CASSFGTSGEDTQYF. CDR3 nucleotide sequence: TGCGCCAGCAGCTTCGGGACTAGCGGGGAAGATACGCAGTATTTT.

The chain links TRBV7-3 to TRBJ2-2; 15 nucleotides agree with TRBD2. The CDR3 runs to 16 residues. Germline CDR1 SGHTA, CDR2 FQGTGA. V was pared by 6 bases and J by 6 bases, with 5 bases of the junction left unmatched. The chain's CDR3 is CASRSGLAGGAGELFF. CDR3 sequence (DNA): TGTGCCAGCAGATCGGGACTAGCGGGAGGAGCCGGGGAGCTGTTTTTT.

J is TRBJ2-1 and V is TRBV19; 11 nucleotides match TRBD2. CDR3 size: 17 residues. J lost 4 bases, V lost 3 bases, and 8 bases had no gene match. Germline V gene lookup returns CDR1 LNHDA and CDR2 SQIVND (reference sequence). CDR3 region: CASSMLAGGRRYNEQFF. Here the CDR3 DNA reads TGTGCCAGTAGTATGCTAGCGGGAGGTAGAAGGTACAATGAGCAGTTCTTC.

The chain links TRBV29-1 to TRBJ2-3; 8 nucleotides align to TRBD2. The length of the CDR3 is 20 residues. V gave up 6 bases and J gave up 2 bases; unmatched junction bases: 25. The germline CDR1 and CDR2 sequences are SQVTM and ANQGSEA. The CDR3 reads CSVPNQGGFWREVPTDTQYF. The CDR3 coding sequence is TGCAGCGTCCCTAACCAAGGAGGCTTCTGGCGGGAGGTCCCCACAGATACGCAGTATTTT.

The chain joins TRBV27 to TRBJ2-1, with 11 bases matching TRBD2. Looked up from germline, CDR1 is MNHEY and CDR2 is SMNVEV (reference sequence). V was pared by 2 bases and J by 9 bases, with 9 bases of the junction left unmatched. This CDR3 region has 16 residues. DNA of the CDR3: TGTGCCAGCAGTTTACGACTAGCGGGACGCTTGGGTGAGCAGTTCTTC. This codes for CASSLRLAGRLGEQFF.

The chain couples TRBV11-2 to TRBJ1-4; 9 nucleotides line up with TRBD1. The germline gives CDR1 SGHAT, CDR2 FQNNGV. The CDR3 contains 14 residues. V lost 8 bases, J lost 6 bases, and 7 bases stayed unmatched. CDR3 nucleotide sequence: TGTGCCAGCCGCCGGGACAGGGTCGATGAAAAACTGTTTTTT. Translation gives CASRRDRVDEKLFF.

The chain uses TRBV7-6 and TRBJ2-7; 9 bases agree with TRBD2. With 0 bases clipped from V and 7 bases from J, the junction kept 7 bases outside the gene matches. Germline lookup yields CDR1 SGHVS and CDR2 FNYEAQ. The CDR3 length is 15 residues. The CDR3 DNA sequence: TGTGCCAGCAGCTTAGCAGCGGGGGGCGGGCAAGAGCAGTACTTC. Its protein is CASSLAAGGGQEQYF.

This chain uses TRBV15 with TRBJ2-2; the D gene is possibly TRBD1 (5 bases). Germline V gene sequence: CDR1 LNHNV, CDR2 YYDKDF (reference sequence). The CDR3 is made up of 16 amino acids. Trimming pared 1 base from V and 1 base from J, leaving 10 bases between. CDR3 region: CATSRGQGLNTGELFF. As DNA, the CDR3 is TGTGCCACCAGCAGAGGCCAGGGATTGAACACCGGGGAGCTGTTTTTT.

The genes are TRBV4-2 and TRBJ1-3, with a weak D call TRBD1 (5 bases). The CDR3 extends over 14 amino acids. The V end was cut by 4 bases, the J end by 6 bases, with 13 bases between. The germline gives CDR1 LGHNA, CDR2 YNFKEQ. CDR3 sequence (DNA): TGTGCCAGCAGCCTGCCTGGGGCTTCAAACACCATATATTTT. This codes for CASSLPGASNTIYF.

The CDR3 region has the DNA TGTGCCAGCGCCGGGGGGGCCAACGTCCTGACTTTC. It yields the protein CASAGGANVLTF. The rearrangement uses TRBV25-1 and TRBJ2-6; D ambiguous. The CDR3 has 12 amino acids. Germline V gives CDR1 MGHDK, CDR2 SYGVNS. The V end lost 8 bases, the J end lost 4 bases, and 6 bases lay between the germline ends.

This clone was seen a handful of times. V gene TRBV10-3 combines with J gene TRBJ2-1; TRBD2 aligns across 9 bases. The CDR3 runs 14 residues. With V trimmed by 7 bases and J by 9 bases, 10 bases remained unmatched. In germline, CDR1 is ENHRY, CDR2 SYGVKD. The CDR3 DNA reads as TGTGCCATCAAGGCCGGCGGGGGGGTAAGTGAGCAGTTCTTC. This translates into CAIKAGGGVSEQFF.

The CDR3 loop is CASSPRGGRSTGELFF. For the CDR3, the DNA is TGTGCCAGTAGTCCGCGAGGGGGTAGATCCACCGGGGAGCTGTTTTTT. J is TRBJ2-2 and V is TRBV19; D is perhaps TRBD1 (6 bases). V was cut by 5 bases and J by 4 bases, with 17 bases left in between. This CDR3 has 16 residues. CDR1 LNHDA and CDR2 SQIVND come from the germline V gene (reference sequence).

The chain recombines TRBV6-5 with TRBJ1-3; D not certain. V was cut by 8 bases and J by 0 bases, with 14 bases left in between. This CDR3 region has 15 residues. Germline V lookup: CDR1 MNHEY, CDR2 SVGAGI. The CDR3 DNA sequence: TGTGCCAGCGGGTCGGATCGGGGCTCTGGAAACACCATATATTTT. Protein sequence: CASGSDRGSGNTIYF.

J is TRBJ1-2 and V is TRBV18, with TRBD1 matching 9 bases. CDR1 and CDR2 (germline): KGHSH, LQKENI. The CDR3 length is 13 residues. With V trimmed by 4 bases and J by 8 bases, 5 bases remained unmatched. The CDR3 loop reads CASSLRTGEGYTF. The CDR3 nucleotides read TGTGCCAGCTCACTCCGGACAGGGGAAGGCTACACCTTC.

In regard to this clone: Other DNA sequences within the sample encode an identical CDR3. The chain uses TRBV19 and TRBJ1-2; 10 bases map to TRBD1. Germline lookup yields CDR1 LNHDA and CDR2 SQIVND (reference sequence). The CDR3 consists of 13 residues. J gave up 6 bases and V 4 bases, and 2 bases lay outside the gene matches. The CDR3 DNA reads TGTGCCAGTAGTACAGACAGGGGGCATGGCTACACCTTC. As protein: CASSTDRGHGYTF.